This TCR beta chain emerged from a study of shared clonotypes between healthy human individuals. Whole-study context: Per donor, CD8 memory used one plate, CD8 naive used two, CD4 memory used three and CD4 naive used three.

The germline V gene has CDR1 MNHNY and CDR2 SVGAGI (reference sequence). V was pared by 5 bases and J by 10 bases, with 17 bases between. The CDR3 spans 13 residues. General study results and limits: Between a few donors, naive CD4 clonotypes were shared at a level of about 5%.

Sequenced by immunoSEQ multiplex PCR; TCRdb stores in-frame clones only, minus some. This sample carries about 2.4 million clones, roughly 93% of them seen once, and the ten largest clones take around 0.37%. This clone was detected only once. Its antigen is not identified. Sequencing was performed on naive CD4+ T cells from PBMCs. Subset here: CD45RA+ positively selected. This clonotype was sampled from a man between 18 and 29 years old in good health. Some clones in this sample may be carry-over from other donors' samples. The J gene is TRBJ1-2, the V gene TRBV6-6; maybe TRBD1 (5 bases). CDR3 sequence reads: CASSPDRNSNYTF. In DNA, the CDR3 is TGTGCCAGCAGTCCCGACAGAAACTCCAACTACACCTTC.